This T cell receptor (beta chain) was retrieved from a study of OX40 agonist ivuxolimab in advanced cancers. Looking at the study overall: Patients in dose escalation had liver, melanoma, kidney or head and neck cancers.

Blood draws occurred at baseline, cycle 4 day 1, and cycle 7 day 1. Trimming removed 1 base at V and 0 bases at J, with 15 bases between. The germline V gene has CDR1 SGHDN and CDR2 FVKESK. The CDR3 is made up of 17 amino acids. Produced via immunoSEQ multiplex PCR; TCRdb's table is partial and in-frame only. The sample gives roughly 71,000 clones, 84% of which show up once; less than 0.9% is in the top ten. V gene TRBV14 combines with J gene TRBJ1-1, with no clear D. The starting material was CD4+ or CD8+ T cells sorted from blood, obtained in a trial of the OX40 agonist ivuxolimab. The clonotype was recovered from an adult with an advanced solid tumor such as melanoma, head and neck, liver or kidney cancer. For the CDR3, the DNA is TGTGCCAGCAGCCAAGTGCAGAGGAGGGTCATGAACACTGAAGCTTTCTTT. This sequence encodes CASSQVQRRVMNTEAFF.